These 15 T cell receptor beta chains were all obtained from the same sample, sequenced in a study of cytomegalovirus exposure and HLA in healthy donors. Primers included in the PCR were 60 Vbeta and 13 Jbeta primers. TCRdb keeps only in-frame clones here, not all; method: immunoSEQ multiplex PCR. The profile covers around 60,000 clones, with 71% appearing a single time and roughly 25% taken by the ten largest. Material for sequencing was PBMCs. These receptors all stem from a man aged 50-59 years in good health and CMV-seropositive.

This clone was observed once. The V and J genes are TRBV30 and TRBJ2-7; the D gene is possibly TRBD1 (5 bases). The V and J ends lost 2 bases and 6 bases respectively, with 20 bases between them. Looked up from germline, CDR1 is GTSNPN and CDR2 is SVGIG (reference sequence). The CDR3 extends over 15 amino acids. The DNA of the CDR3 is TGTGCCTGGAGTAAACCGTGGGGCAGGGCGCCCGAGCAGTACTTC. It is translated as CAWSKPWGRAPEQYF.

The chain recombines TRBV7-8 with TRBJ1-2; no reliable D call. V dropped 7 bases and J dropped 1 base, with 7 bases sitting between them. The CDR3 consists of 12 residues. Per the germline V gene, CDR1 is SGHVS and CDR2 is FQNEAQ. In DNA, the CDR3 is TGTGCCAGCAAGCACAGTAACTATGGCTACACCTTC. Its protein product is CASKHSNYGYTF.

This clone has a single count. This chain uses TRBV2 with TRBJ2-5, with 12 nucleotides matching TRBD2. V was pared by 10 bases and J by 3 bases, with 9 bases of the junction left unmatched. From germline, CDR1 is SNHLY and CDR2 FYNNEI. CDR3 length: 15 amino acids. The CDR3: CAIRLAGVREETQYF. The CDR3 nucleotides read TGTGCCATCCGACTAGCGGGAGTGCGGGAAGAGACCCAGTACTTC.

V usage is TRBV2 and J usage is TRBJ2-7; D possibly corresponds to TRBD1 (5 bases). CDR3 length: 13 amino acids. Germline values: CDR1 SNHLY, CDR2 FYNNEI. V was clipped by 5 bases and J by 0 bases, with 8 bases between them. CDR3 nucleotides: TGTGCCAGCAGTCCCACAGGCTCCTACGAGCAGTACTTC. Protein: CASSPTGSYEQYF.

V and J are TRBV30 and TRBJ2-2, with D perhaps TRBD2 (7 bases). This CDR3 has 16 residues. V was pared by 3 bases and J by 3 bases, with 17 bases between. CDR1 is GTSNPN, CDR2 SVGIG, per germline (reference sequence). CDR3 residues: CAWRVLGGLYTGELFF. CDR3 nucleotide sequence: TGTGCCTGGAGGGTTCTCGGGGGGCTTTACACCGGGGAGCTGTTTTTT.

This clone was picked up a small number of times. The CDR3 spells CASSEAPGGNQPQHF. In nucleotides, the CDR3 is TGTGCCAGCAGTGAAGCCCCTGGGGGGAATCAGCCCCAGCATTTT. The chain employs TRBV6-1 and TRBJ1-5, with D perhaps TRBD1 (5 bases). CDR3 length: 15 amino acids. The V end lost 0 bases, the J end lost 4 bases, and 10 bases lay between the germline ends. The germline V gene encodes CDR1 MNHNS and CDR2 SASEGT.

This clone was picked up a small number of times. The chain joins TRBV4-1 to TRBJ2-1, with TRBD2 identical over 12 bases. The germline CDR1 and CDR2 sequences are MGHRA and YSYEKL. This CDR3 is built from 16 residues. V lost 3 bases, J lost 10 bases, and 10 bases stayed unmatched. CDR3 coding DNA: TGCGCCAGCAGCCAGGCCGGGACTAGCGGGCGCCTGGAGCAGTTCTTC. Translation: CASSQAGTSGRLEQFF.

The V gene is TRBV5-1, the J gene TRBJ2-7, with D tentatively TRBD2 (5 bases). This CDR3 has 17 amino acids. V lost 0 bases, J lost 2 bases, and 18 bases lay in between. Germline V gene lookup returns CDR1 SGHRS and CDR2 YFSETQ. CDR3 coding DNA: TGCGCCAGCAGCTTGGCTGCTGGGAGTAAATTCACCTACGAGCAGTACTTC. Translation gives CASSLAAGSKFTYEQYF.

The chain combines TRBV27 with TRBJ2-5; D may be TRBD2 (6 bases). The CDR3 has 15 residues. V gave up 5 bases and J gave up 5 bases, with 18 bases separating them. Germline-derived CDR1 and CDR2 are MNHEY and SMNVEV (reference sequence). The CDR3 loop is CASSPKGGRGETQYF. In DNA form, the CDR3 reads TGTGCCAGCAGTCCTAAAGGCGGGCGGGGTGAGACCCAGTACTTC.

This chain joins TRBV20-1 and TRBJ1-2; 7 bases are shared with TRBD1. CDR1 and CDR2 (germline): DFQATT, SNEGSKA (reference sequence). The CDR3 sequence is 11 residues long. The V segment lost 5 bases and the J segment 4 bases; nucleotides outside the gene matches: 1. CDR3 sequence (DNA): TGCAGTGCTGGGGACAGCTATGGCTACACCTTC. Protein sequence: CSAGDSYGYTF.

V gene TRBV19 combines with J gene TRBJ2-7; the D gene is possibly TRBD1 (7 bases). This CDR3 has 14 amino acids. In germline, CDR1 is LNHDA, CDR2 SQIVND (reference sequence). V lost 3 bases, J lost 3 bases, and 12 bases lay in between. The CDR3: CASSIRQGGYEQYF. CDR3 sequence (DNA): TGTGCCAGTAGTATTCGGCAGGGGGGCTACGAGCAGTACTTC.

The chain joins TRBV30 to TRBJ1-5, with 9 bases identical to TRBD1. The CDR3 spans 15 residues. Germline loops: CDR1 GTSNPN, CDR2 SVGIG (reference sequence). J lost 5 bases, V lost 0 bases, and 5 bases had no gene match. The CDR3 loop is CAWSVMGQGYQPQHF. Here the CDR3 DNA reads TGTGCCTGGAGTGTTATGGGACAGGGTTATCAGCCCCAGCATTTT.

CDR3 nucleotides: TGCGCCAGCAGCCAACACTCCGACGGGGGTAATGAAAAACTGTTTTTT. It yields the protein CASSQHSDGGNEKLFF. The rearrangement joins TRBV4-1 to TRBJ1-4; TRBD1 is a possible D gene (5 bases). The CDR3 loop spans 16 amino acids. Trimming removed 2 bases from V and 4 bases from J, with 14 bases in between. Germline V lookup: CDR1 MGHRA, CDR2 YSYEKL.

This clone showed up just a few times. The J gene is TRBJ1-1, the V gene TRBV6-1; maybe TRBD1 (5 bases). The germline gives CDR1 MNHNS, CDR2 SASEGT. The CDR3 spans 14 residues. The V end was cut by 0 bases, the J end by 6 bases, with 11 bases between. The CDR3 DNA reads TGTGCCAGCAGTGAAGCGCTTCAGGGCGCTGAAGCTTTCTTT. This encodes CASSEALQGAEAFF.

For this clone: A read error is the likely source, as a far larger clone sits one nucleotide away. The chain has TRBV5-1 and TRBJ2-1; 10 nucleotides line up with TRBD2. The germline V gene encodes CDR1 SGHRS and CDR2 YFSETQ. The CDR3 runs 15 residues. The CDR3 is CASSSSGLAAYDQFF. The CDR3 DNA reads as TGCGCCAGCAGCTCCTCCGGACTAGCGGCCTATGACCAGTTCTTC.